The 10 T cell receptor beta chains presented below share a single source sample, sequenced in a study of T cells after yellow fever vaccination. TCRdb analysed the 5' RACE reads with MiXCR anew, one entry per CDR3 protein. The table records roughly 150,000 distinct CDR3 sequences, 7% to 9% of them present only once. The material was CD4+ T cells sorted from PBMCs, obtained 5 days after the yellow fever booster vaccination. The receptors were gathered from a man aged 25-45 years who received the YFV17D yellow fever vaccine.

This clonotype was observed many times. The chain carries TRBV7-8 and TRBJ2-7; unclear D gene. V shed 5 bases and J shed 0 bases, with 2 bases lying between them. Germline CDR1 is SGHVS and CDR2 is FQNEAQ. CDR3 size: 11 residues. Here the CDR3 DNA reads TGTGCCAGCAGCACCTCCTACGAGCAGTACTTC. This gives the protein CASSTSYEQYF.

This chain uses TRBV18 with TRBJ2-3; 10 bases match TRBD2. Looked up from germline, CDR1 is KGHSH and CDR2 is LQKENI. V shed 3 bases and J 1 base; nucleotides not matched to a gene: 4. CDR3 length: 16 residues. The CDR3 loop reads CASSPSLAGGTDTQYF. For the CDR3, the DNA is TGTGCCAGCTCACCTTCTCTAGCGGGAGGCACAGATACGCAGTATTTT.

On this clonotype: A clone one base away is much larger, so this may be a read error. The chain joins TRBV2 to TRBJ2-5; D remains ambiguous. The V end was cut by 8 bases, the J end by 5 bases, with 21 bases between. CDR1 is SNHLY and CDR2 is FYNNEI in the germline V gene. The CDR3 has 15 amino acids. The CDR3 nucleotides are TGTGCCAGCCAATACCGTGTATCCTCTAATGAGACCCAGTACTTC. This translates into CASQYRVSSNETQYF.

This clonotype was found many times. The V gene is TRBV20-1, the J gene TRBJ1-5; D uncertain. V lost 5 bases and J lost 4, with 12 bases in between. Germline values: CDR1 DFQATT, CDR2 SNEGSKA (reference sequence). The CDR3 runs to 13 residues. This chain's CDR3 is CSAWTDKNQPQHF. In DNA form, the CDR3 reads TGCAGTGCTTGGACCGACAAGAATCAGCCCCAGCATTTT.

This clonotype was observed a handful of times. The chain recombines TRBV5-4 with TRBJ2-3; 13 bases align to TRBD2. Per germline, CDR1 SGHNT and CDR2 YYREEE (reference sequence). V dropped 3 bases and J dropped 0; count of bases not matched to a gene: 7. This CDR3 region has 18 residues. The CDR3 nucleotides read TGTGCCAGCAGCTCGGGACTAGCGGGACGTGCTAGCACAGATACGCAGTATTTT. Translated, it gives CASSSGLAGRASTDTQYF.

This clonotype was seen ten or more times. The J gene is TRBJ1-6, the V gene TRBV2; D is unresolved. The CDR3 has 14 amino acids. Trimming took off 4 bases at V and 7 bases at J, with 11 bases between the two ends. The V gene's germline CDR1 is SNHLY and CDR2 FYNNEI. In DNA form, the CDR3 reads TGTGCCAGCAGTGGACGGCGGTCCAATTCACCCCTCCACTTT. Translation gives CASSGRRSNSPLHF.

This clonotype was found once. This may be a read error: a much more frequent sequence differs by one nucleotide. The genes are TRBV7-2 and TRBJ2-3, with D perhaps matching TRBD1 (5 bases). Looked up from germline, CDR1 is SGHTA and CDR2 is FQGNSA. V lost 1 base, J lost 1 base, and 9 bases lay in between. CDR3 length equals 15 residues. The CDR3 region has the DNA TGTACCAGCAGCTTAGGGGGCGGAGGCACAGATACGCAGTATTTT. Amino acids: CTSSLGGGGTDTQYF.

This clonotype was seen ten or more times. The chain recombines TRBV29-1 with TRBJ2-7; D possibly corresponds to TRBD1 (6 bases). Germline-derived CDR1 and CDR2 are SQVTM and ANQGSEA. The CDR3 sequence is 13 residues long. V was pared by 6 bases and J by 4 bases, with 16 bases between. Here the CDR3 reads CSVGAQGLYEQYF. The CDR3, as DNA: TGCAGCGTGGGAGCCCAGGGGCTTTACGAGCAGTACTTC.

The genes are TRBV6-5 and TRBJ1-1; D unclear. Trimming removed 6 bases from V and 4 bases from J, with 21 bases in between. Germline loops: CDR1 MNHEY, CDR2 SVGAGI. The length of the CDR3 is 16 residues. This chain's CDR3 is CASRARTHQRSTEAFF. The CDR3 nucleotides read TGTGCCAGCAGAGCCAGGACCCATCAAAGAAGCACTGAAGCTTTCTTT.

This clonotype was counted ten times or more. The rearrangement links TRBV18 to TRBJ1-1, with 8 positions matching TRBD1. Germline lookup yields CDR1 KGHSH and CDR2 LQKENI. V gave up 0 bases and J gave up 0 bases; unmatched junction bases: 3. The CDR3 runs to 16 residues. The CDR3: CASSPPKTGVNTEAFF. CDR3 sequence (DNA): TGTGCCAGCTCACCACCAAAGACAGGGGTGAACACTGAAGCTTTCTTT.